This T cell receptor (beta chain) stems from a study of early T cells in non-severe SARS-CoV-2 infection. Background on the study: Alpha and beta chains were unpaired, from unsorted whole-blood bulk RNA. Study conclusions and caveats: Sequences matched to VDJdb favored anti-spike CD8 responses, while private and CD4 specificities were missed.

Comment on this clonotype: The antigen remains undetermined. A much larger clone differs from this one at a single base, so this may be a read error.

Germline V gene data show CDR1 as SGHDT and CDR2 as YYEEEE. The CDR3 runs to 14 residues. In the library, individual cDNA molecules carried attached unique molecular identifiers. In TCRdb, the 5' RACE reads were re-called with MiXCR into one record per CDR3 protein. Among over 100,000 distinct CDR3 sequences, about an eighth were seen once, and the ten largest hold roughly 6.2%. The chain employs TRBV5-6 and TRBJ2-7; 7 nucleotides line up with TRBD1. Sequencing input: whole blood. This receptor was taken from an adult who was a healthcare worker with PCR-confirmed SARS-CoV-2 infection or an uninfected control (not recorded which). The CDR3 sequence is CVTSLARGSYEQYF. CDR3 sequence (DNA): TGTGTCACCTCCCTGGCCAGGGGGTCCTACGAGCAGTACTTC.